This TCR beta chain was recovered during a study of persistence of HIV-infected CD4 T cells. General observations from the study: TCR analyses could not target the rare provirus-carrying CMV-responding cells. Degenerate expanded CDR3beta sequences were enriched among CMV- and Gag-responding cells. TCRbeta richness was lower in CMV- and Gag-responding cells than in anti-CD3/anti-CD28-responding cells.

Deletions cut 0 bases from V and 15 bases from J, with 9 bases between. Germline V gene lookup returns CDR1 DFQATT and CDR2 SNEGSKA (reference sequence). The CDR3 is 11 residues long. In this sample, this clone turned up a few times. Its cognate antigen is unknown. Cells were stimulated nonspecifically with anti-CD3/anti-CD28 magnetic beads. Sorting selected CD4+ T cells upregulating both CD40 ligand and CD69. The immunoSEQ assay was version 4, run in survey mode. Sequenced by immunoSEQ multiplex PCR; TCRdb stores in-frame clones only, minus some. This table holds 30,000 to 45,000 clones, around 90% found once.

The chain recombines TRBV20-1 with TRBJ1-6; no clear D. The sample in question was CD4+ T cells sorted from PBMCs after approximately 20-hour stimulation, obtained from a patient who received antiretroviral therapy. The source is an adult man with HIV who was CMV-seropositive. CDR3 region: CSARDRGYLHF. The CDR3 DNA reads as TGCAGTGCTAGAGATCGGGGATACCTCCACTTT.